A single T cell receptor beta chain is shown here with its context. Its antigen is still unknown. The sample originates from a study of STAT3 mutations in large granular lymphocyte leukemia. Overall study: Canonical activating STAT3 mutations were detected in roughly half of the longitudinally sequenced T-LGLL patients. More than half of T-LGLL patients received immunosuppressive therapy. Broader study findings: Every T-LGLL patient had at least one immunodominant TCRbeta clonotype. Clonal expansion was inferred from samples taken at other timepoints.

TCRbeta libraries averaged around 38,000 productive templates per sample. Method: immunoSEQ multiplex PCR; TCRdb's copy keeps in-frame clones and lacks some. This table holds roughly 1,900 clones, approximately 60% found once. This TCR was recovered from a man between 60 and 75 years old with T-cell large granular lymphocyte leukemia. Some clones in this sample may be carry-over from other donors' samples. What was sequenced was peripheral blood mononuclear cells.

The CDR3 nucleotides are TGCGCCAGCAGTGAAGGCGTACCATCCTACAATGAGCAGTTCTTC. This sequence encodes CASSEGVPSYNEQFF. This chain joins TRBV10-2 and TRBJ2-1; no clear D. Germline V lookup: CDR1 WSHSY, CDR2 SAAADI. The CDR3 has 15 amino acids. The germline V and J ends were trimmed by 3 bases and 1 base, with 10 bases remaining between them.